Described below is a single T cell receptor beta chain sequence and its context. Antigen: not known. The data originate from a study of cytomegalovirus exposure and HLA in healthy donors. Study-level background: A subsequent analysis stated that the approximately 110 validation repertoires were run on the same platform as the approximately 710 first-cohort repertoires. Whole-study findings and limits: Subsequent analysis found a tendency for first-cohort TCR clusters to co-occur within the 100 to 150 validation repertoires. The study designated 160 or so TCR beta chains cytomegalovirus-associated.

Only in-frame clones appear in the TCRdb table, and some are missing; sequencing was by immunoSEQ multiplex PCR. This table has around 120,000 clones, around nine tenths appearing once. Among the roughly 120 subjects of the validation cohort, separate from the 666-subject first cohort, were the donors. Germline CDR1 is SGHRS and CDR2 is YFSETQ. The CDR3 has 15 residues. With 3 bases removed from V and 3 bases from J, the gap between germline ends came to 15 bases. The V and J genes are TRBV5-1 and TRBJ2-5; weak D call: TRBD1 (6 bases). Sequenced material: PBMCs. The sequence was obtained from a man aged 18-30 years in good health and CMV-seropositive. CDR3 loop: CASSSLQQGKETQYF. The CDR3 DNA reads TGCGCCAGCAGCTCCCTCCAACAGGGTAAAGAGACCCAGTACTTC.